These 17 T cell receptor beta chains originate from one sample sequenced in a study of OX40 agonist ivuxolimab in advanced cancers. Data came from immunoSEQ multiplex PCR; TCRdb stores just in-frame clones and leaves some out. Of tens of thousands of clones in the sample, around 90% were seen once. Specimen: CD4+ or CD8+ T cells sorted from blood, collected in a trial of the OX40 agonist ivuxolimab. The receptor set was obtained from an adult with an advanced solid tumor such as melanoma, head and neck, liver or kidney cancer.

J is TRBJ2-1 and V is TRBV5-1, with D tentatively TRBD1 (6 bases). The CDR3 loop spans 15 amino acids. Germline V CDR1 and CDR2: SGHRS, YFSETQ. V was shortened by 3 bases and J by 0 bases, with 10 bases between the two germline ends. CDR3 DNA sequence: TGCGCCAGCAGCTCCACAGGGTTCTCCTACAATGAGCAGTTCTTC. Residues: CASSSTGFSYNEQFF.

CDR3 residues: CASSQGFNQPQHF. In nucleotides, the CDR3 is TGCGCCAGCAGCCAAGGTTTCAATCAGCCCCAGCATTTT. The chain has TRBV4-3 and TRBJ1-5; D is undetermined. Between the trimmed V and J ends, which lost 1 base and 3 bases, there was a span of 4 bases. Per the germline V gene, CDR1 is LGHNA and CDR2 is YSLEER. The CDR3 runs to 13 residues.

This chain links TRBV7-8 with TRBJ2-2; TRBD2 matches at 9 bases. The CDR3 contains 16 residues. Germline V gene data show CDR1 as SGHVS and CDR2 as FQNEAQ. V gave up 4 bases and J gave up 8 bases; unmatched junction bases: 11. CDR3 nucleotides: TGTGCCAGCAGCTCAACTAGCGGGCAGTCGTCTGGGGAGCTGTTTTTT. This encodes CASSSTSGQSSGELFF. The full variable domain, its missing parts supplied by reference TRBV7-8 and TRBJ2-2, is GAGVSQSPRYKVAKRGQDVALRCDPISGHVSLFWYQQALGQGPEFLTYFQNEAQLDKSGLPSDRFFAERPEGSVSTLKIQRTQQEDSAVYLCASSSTSGQSSGELFFGEGSRLTVL.

The rearrangement links TRBV27 to TRBJ1-2; the D gene is possibly TRBD1 (6 bases). Germline CDR1 reads MNHEY; CDR2 reads SMNVEV (reference sequence). The length of the CDR3 is 14 residues. V was pared by 5 bases and J by 7 bases, with 17 bases between. The CDR3: CASSPLGGSGGYTF. The CDR3 bases are TGTGCCAGCAGTCCTCTTGGGGGCTCGGGTGGCTACACCTTC.

This chain joins TRBV6-5 and TRBJ2-5; D is ambiguous. The germline gives CDR1 MNHEY, CDR2 SVGAGI. V dropped 2 bases and J dropped 4 bases, with 5 bases sitting between them. The CDR3 covers 12 residues. For the CDR3, the DNA is TGTGCCAGCAGTTACAAGGGAGAGACCCAGTACTTC. This encodes CASSYKGETQYF.

This chain joins TRBV6-1 and TRBJ2-2; 10 nucleotides match TRBD2. CDR1 and CDR2 (germline): MNHNS, SASEGT. The CDR3 length is 16 residues. Trimming took 4 bases from V and 5 from J; bases not matched to a gene: 7. The CDR3 coding sequence is TGTGCCAGCAGTGCCCTAGCGGGAGCGGAGACCGGGGAGCTGTTTTTT. This gives the protein CASSALAGAETGELFF.

The CDR3 here is CASSLVGRATDTQYF. For the CDR3, the DNA is TGTGCCAGCAGCTTGGTGGGCAGGGCCACAGATACGCAGTATTTT. J is TRBJ2-3 and V is TRBV5-6; D may be TRBD1 (5 bases). V lost 0 bases to trimming and J lost 2 bases, with 10 bases between them. The CDR3 spans 15 residues. Germline V CDR1 and CDR2: SGHDT, YYEEEE.

The chain couples TRBV6-5 to TRBJ2-7, with TRBD2 matching 11 bases. This CDR3 spans 13 amino acids. CDR1 and CDR2 (germline): MNHEY, SVGAGI. V dropped 3 bases and J dropped 8; count of bases not matched to a gene: 3. For the CDR3, the DNA is TGTGCCAGCAGTTATAGCGGGAGGGCCCAGCAGTACTTC. Encoded protein: CASSYSGRAQQYF.

The J gene is TRBJ2-1, the V gene TRBV5-4; TRBD1 matches 7 bases. The CDR3 length is 15 residues. V lost 4 bases to trimming and J lost 6 bases; unmatched junction nucleotides: 10. The germline V gene encodes CDR1 SGHNT and CDR2 YYREEE (reference sequence). Written as DNA, the CDR3 is TGTGCCAGCAGCCGCTTGGGCCGACAGGGCAATGAGCAGTTCTTC. Amino acid sequence: CASSRLGRQGNEQFF.

V gene TRBV5-6 combines with J gene TRBJ2-4; TRBD1 matches 12 bases. Germline CDR1 reads SGHDT; CDR2 reads YYEEEE. This CDR3 has 16 amino acids. V lost 4 bases, J lost 8 bases, and 10 bases stayed unmatched. The CDR3 here is CASSRTGTGGRYIQYF. For the CDR3, the DNA is TGTGCCAGCAGCCGAACGGGGACAGGGGGCCGTTACATTCAGTACTTC.

The chain recombines TRBV7-8 with TRBJ1-5, with D unresolved. The germline V gene encodes CDR1 SGHVS and CDR2 FQNEAQ. The CDR3 contains 15 residues. Trimming shortened V by 5 bases and J by 0 bases, and 11 bases separated the two germline ends. DNA for the CDR3: TGTGCCAGCAGCCCCCAGACCAATAGCAATCAGCCCCAGCATTTT. Encoded protein: CASSPQTNSNQPQHF.

The genes are TRBV7-2 and TRBJ2-5, with 9 bases that match TRBD2. CDR3 length equals 16 residues. J gave up 3 bases and V 6 bases, and 11 bases lay outside the gene matches. Germline V gene sequence: CDR1 SGHTA, CDR2 FQGNSA. The CDR3 spells CASRWRAGGREETQYF. Written as DNA, the CDR3 is TGTGCCAGCAGATGGAGAGCGGGAGGCCGAGAAGAGACCCAGTACTTC.

The genes are TRBV28 and TRBJ1-5; TRBD1 agrees at 7 bases. The ends lost 6 bases at V and 7 bases at J; junction bases unmatched: 3. CDR1 is MDHEN and CDR2 is SYDVKM in the germline V gene. The CDR3 totals 12 residues. CDR3 in amino acids: CASSQQGQPQHF. CDR3 nucleotide sequence: TGTGCCAGCAGCCAACAGGGGCAGCCCCAGCATTTT. Looking up the rest from reference TRBV28 and TRBJ1-5 gives the full variable domain: DVKVTQSSRYLVKRTGEKVFLECVQDMDHENMFWYRQDPGLGLRLIYFSYDVKMKEKGDIPEGYSVSREKKERFSLILESASTNQTSMYLCASSQQGQPQHFGDGTRLSIL.

In DNA, the CDR3 is TGTGCCAGCAGCACTAGCGGAGTAGCCAAAAACATTCAGTACTTC. Its protein product is CASSTSGVAKNIQYF. This chain connects TRBV7-2 to TRBJ2-4; TRBD2 aligns across 8 bases. From germline, CDR1 is SGHTA and CDR2 FQGNSA. CDR3 length: 15 amino acids. V shed 5 bases and J 0 bases; nucleotides not matched to a gene: 3.

V and J are TRBV28 and TRBJ1-2, with D unclear. Germline V gives CDR1 MDHEN, CDR2 SYDVKM. This CDR3 is 13 amino acids long. With 9 bases removed from V and 6 bases from J, the gap between germline ends came to 17 bases. CDR3 coding DNA: TGTGCCAGTTTAGCAGTCTCAGCAAATGGCTACACCTTC. This gives the protein CASLAVSANGYTF.

The V call is TRBV18, the J call TRBJ1-1; D perhaps matches TRBD1 (5 bases). Deletions cut 7 bases from V and 1 base from J, with 10 bases between. The CDR3 loop spans 13 amino acids. Germline V gene data show CDR1 as KGHSH and CDR2 as LQKENI. CDR3 amino acids: CASLTGSNTEAFF. The CDR3 region has the DNA TGTGCCAGCTTAACAGGATCGAACACTGAAGCTTTCTTT.

This chain uses TRBV6-4 with TRBJ2-1; 8 bases match TRBD2. From germline, CDR1 is MRHNA and CDR2 SNTAGT. This CDR3 is 14 amino acids long. V lost 6 bases to trimming and J lost 8 bases; unmatched junction nucleotides: 9. DNA of the CDR3: TGTGCCAGCAGCGCGAGCGGGAGTAGCTATGAGCAGTTCTTC. Amino acid sequence: CASSASGSSYEQFF.